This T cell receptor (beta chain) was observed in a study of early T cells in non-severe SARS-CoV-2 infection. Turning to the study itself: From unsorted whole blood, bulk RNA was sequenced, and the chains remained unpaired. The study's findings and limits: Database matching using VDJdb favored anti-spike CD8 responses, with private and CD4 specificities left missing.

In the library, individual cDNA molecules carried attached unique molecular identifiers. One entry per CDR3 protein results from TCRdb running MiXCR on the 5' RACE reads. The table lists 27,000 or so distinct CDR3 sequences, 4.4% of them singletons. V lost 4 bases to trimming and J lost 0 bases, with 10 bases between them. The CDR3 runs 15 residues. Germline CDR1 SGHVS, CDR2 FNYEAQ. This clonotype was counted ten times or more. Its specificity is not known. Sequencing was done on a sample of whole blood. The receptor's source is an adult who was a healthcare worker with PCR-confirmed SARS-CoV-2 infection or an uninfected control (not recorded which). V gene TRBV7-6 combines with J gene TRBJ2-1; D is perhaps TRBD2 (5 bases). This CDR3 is CASSSPGSSYNEQFF. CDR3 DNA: TGTGCCAGCAGCTCACCGGGGAGCTCCTACAATGAGCAGTTCTTC.